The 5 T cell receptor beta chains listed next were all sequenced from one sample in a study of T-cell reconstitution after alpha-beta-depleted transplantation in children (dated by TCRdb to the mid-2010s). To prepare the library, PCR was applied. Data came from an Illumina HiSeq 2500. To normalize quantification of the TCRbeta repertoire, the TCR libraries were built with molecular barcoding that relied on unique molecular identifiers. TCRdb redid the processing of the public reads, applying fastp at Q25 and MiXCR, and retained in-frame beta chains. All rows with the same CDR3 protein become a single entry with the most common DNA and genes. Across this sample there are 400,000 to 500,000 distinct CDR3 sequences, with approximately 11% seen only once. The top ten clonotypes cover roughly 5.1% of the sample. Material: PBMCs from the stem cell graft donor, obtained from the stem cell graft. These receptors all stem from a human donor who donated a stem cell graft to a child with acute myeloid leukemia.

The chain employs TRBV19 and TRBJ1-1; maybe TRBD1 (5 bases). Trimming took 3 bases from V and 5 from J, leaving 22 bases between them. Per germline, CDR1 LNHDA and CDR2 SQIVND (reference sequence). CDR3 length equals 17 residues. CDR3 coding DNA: TGTGCCAGTAGTATCGTGGGGGGTGAAACCCGAACTACTGAAGCTTTCTTT. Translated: CASSIVGGETRTTEAFF.

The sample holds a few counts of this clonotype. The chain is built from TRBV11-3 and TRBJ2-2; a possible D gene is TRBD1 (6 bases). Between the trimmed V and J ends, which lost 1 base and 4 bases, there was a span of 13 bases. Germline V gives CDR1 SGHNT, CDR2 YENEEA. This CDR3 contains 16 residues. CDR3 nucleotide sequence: TGTGCCAGCAGCTTAGTAATAGGACAGCCCACCGGGGAGCTGTTTTTT. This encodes CASSLVIGQPTGELFF. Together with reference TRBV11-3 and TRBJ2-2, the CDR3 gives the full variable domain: EAGVVQSPRYKIIEKKQPVAFWCNPISGHNTLYWYLQNLGQGPELLIRYENEEAVDDSQLPKDRFSAERLKGVDSTLKIQPAELGDSAVYLCASSLVIGQPTGELFFGEGSRLTVL.

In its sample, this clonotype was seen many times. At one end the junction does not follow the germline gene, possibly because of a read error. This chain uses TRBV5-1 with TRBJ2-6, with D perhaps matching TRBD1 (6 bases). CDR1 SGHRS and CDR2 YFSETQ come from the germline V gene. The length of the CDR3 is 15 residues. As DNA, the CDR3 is TGTGCCAGCAGCTCAACAGGGTCTGGGGCCAACGTCCTGACTTTC. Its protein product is CASSSTGSGANVLTF.

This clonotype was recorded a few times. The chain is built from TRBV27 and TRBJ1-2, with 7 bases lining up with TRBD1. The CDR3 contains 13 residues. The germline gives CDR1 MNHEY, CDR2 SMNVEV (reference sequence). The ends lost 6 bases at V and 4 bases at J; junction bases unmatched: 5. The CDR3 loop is CASRRQGGYGYTF. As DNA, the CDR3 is TGTGCCAGCAGGCGACAGGGAGGCTATGGCTACACCTTC.

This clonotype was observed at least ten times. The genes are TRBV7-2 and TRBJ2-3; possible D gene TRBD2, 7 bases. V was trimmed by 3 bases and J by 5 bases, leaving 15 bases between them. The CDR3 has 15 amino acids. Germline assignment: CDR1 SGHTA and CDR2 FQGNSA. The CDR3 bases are TGTGCCAGCAGCTTCAGACGGGGGGCCTTAGATACGCAGTATTTT. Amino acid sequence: CASSFRRGALDTQYF.